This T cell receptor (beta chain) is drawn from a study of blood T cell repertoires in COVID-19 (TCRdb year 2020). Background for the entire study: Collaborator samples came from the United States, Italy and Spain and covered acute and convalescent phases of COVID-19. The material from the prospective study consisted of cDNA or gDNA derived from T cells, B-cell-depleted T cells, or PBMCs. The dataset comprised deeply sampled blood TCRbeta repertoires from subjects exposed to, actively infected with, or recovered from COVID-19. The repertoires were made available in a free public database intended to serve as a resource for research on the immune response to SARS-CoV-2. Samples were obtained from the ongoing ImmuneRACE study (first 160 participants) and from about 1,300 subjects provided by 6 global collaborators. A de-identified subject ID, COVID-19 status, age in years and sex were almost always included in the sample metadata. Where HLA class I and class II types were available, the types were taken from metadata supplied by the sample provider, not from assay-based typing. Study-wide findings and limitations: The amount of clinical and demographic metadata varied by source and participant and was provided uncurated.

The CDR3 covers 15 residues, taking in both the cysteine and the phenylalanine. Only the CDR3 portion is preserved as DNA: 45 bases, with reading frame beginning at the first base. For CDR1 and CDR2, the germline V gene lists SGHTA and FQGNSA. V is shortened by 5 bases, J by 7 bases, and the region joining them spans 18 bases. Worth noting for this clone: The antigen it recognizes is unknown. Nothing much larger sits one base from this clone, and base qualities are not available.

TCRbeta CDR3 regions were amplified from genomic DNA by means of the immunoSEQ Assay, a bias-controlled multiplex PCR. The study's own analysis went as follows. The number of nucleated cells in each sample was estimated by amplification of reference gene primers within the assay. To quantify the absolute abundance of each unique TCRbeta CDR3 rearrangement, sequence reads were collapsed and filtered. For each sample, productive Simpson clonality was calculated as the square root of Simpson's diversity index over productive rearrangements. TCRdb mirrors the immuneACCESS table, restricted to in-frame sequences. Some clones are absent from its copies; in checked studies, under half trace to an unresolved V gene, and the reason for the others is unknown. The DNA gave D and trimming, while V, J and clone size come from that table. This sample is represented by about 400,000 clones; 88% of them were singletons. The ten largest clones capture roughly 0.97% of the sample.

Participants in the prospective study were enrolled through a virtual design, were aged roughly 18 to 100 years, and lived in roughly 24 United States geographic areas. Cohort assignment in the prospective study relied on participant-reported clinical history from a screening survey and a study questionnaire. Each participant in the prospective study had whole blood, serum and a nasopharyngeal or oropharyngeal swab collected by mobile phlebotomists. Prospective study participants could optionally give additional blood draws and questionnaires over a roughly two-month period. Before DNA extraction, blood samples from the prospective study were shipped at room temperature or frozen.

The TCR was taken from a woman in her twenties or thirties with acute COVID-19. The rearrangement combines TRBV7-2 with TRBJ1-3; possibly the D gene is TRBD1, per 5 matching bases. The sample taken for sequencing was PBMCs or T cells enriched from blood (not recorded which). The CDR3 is CASSPNRQGFNTIYF. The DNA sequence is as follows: TGTGCCAGCAGCCCGAATCGTCAGGGATTTAACACCATATATTTT.